This T cell receptor beta chain was obtained from a study of blood T cells in healthy people across ages. A second PCR of 7 to 11 cycles used a sample-barcoded 5' primer and a J-beta primer mix. Each CDR3 protein is one row after TCRdb ran MiXCR on the 5' RACE reads. The sample gives hundreds of thousands of distinct CDR3 sequences, about 32% of which show up once; approximately 15% is in the top ten. Whole-study findings and limits: More naive CD4+ cells and higher diversity marked long-lived donors relative to aged donors.

This clonotype has more than one count but fewer than ten. Its specificity is unknown. A read error may be the cause here, since a much bigger clone is one base away. The CDR3 has 13 residues. V shed 3 bases and J shed 4 bases, with 8 bases lying between them. This chain connects TRBV12-3 or TRBV12-4 to TRBJ2-3; perhaps TRBD2 as D (5 bases). The sample consisted of blood. The clonotype was recovered from a woman over 75 in good health. CDR3 sequence: CASSFEEADTQYF. CDR3 coding DNA: TGTGCCAGCAGTTTCGAGGAGGCAGATACGCAGTATTTT.